This T cell receptor beta chain is drawn from a study of spatial heterogeneity in lung cancer. Study context: Raw reads showed each unique TCR and UMI combination turning up more than ten times on average.

Many counts were recorded for this clonotype. The library was built for alpha chains, so this beta chain is an off-target read and its size means little. The V and J ends lost 6 bases and 4 bases respectively, with 10 bases between them. The CDR3 totals 13 residues. The germline V gene encodes CDR1 KGHSH and CDR2 LQKENI. Stated time point: sample taken at primary tumor resection. No cell sorting; template was whole RNA from tumor, lung tissue or PBMC. Patients with untreated early-stage non-small cell lung cancer, numbering some 72, were the donors. Every individual TCR cDNA molecule carried its own unique molecular identifier, which allowed correction of PCR and sequencing errors. TCRdb recomputed calls from the 5' RACE reads with MiXCR, one row per CDR3 protein. Counted here are thousands of distinct CDR3 sequences, 20% to 25% occurring once; the ten biggest clones make up 23%.

The V call is TRBV18, the J call TRBJ1-3; D uncertain. The source material was normal lung tissue next to the tumor, sampled at surgery. This sequence was found in a female donor with early-stage non-small cell lung cancer. The CDR3 coding sequence is TGTGCCAGCTCGACGGGAGCCGGAAACACCATATATTTT. Translating it yields CASSTGAGNTIYF. Full variable domain (missing parts from reference TRBV18 and TRBJ1-3): NAGVMQNPRHLVRRRGQEARLRCSPMKGHSHVYWYRQLPEEGLKFMVYLQKENIIDESGMPKERFSAEFPKEGPSILRIQQVVRGDSAAYFCASSTGAGNTIYFGEGSWLTVV.